The T cell receptor (beta chain) described here comes from a study of radiotherapy plus CTLA-4 blockade in lung cancer. Findings and caveats of the study: Subsequent to radiotherapy plus ipilimumab, tumor-derived TCR clones underwent expansion in blood.

Comment on this clone: Its antigen is not identified.

V was clipped by 5 bases and J by 4 bases; unmatched bases: 6. The CDR3 covers 13 residues. Germline lookup yields CDR1 SQVTM and CDR2 ANQGSEA. Clones were sequenced by immunoSEQ multiplex PCR, and TCRdb holds only the in-frame ones, with some missing. This table holds roughly 40,000 clones, 75% to 80% found once. This rearrangement joins TRBV29-1 to TRBJ2-7, with 9 bases lining up with TRBD2. The receptor was derived from a human donor with non-small cell lung cancer that progressed on radiotherapy plus ipilimumab. Sequences were derived from peripheral blood, sampled from a patient treated with radiotherapy plus ipilimumab. CDR3: CSVRAGGVYEQYF. CDR3 nucleotides: TGCAGCGTTCGAGCGGGGGGAGTGTACGAGCAGTACTTC.